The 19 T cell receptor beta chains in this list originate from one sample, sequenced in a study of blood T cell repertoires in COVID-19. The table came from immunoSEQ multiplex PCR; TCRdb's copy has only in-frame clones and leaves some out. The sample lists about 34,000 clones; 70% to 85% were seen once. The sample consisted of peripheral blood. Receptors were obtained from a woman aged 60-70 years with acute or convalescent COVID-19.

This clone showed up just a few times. The CDR3 loop reads CASSQAAGTVVTEAFF. The CDR3 DNA sequence: TGTGCCAGCAGCCAGGCAGCCGGGACAGTGGTCACTGAAGCTTTCTTT. V gene TRBV4-2 combines with J gene TRBJ1-1, with 7 bases lining up with TRBD1. With 3 bases clipped from V and 4 bases from J, the junction kept 11 bases outside the gene matches. Germline V CDR1 and CDR2: LGHNA, YNFKEQ. This CDR3 is built from 16 residues.

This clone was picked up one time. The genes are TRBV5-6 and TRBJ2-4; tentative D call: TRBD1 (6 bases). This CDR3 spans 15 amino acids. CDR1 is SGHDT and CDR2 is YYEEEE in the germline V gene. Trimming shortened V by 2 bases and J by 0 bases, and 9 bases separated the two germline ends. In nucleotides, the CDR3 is TGTGCCAGCAGCTTCCGAGGGGGAGCCAAAAACATTCAGTACTTC. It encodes CASSFRGGAKNIQYF.

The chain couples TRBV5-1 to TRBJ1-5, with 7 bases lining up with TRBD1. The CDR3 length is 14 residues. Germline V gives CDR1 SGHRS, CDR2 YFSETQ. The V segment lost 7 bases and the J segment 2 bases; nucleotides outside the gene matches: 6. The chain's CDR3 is CASSTGERNQPQHF. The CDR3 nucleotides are TGCGCCAGCTCAACAGGGGAGCGCAATCAGCCCCAGCATTTT.

As DNA, the CDR3 is TGCGCCAGCAGCCAAGAGGTGGACAGGGATATTTATAGCAATCAGCCCCAGCATTTT. Residues: CASSQEVDRDIYSNQPQHF. This chain connects TRBV4-1 to TRBJ1-5, with TRBD1 matching over 8 bases. Germline CDR1 is MGHRA and CDR2 is YSYEKL. J gave up 0 bases and V 0 bases, and 10 bases lay outside the gene matches. The CDR3 totals 19 residues.

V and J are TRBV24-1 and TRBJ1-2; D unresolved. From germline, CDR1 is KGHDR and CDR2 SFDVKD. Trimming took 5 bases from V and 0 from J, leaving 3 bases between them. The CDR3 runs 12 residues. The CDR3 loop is CATSVANYGYTF. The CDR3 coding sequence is TGTGCCACCAGTGTAGCTAACTATGGCTACACCTTC.

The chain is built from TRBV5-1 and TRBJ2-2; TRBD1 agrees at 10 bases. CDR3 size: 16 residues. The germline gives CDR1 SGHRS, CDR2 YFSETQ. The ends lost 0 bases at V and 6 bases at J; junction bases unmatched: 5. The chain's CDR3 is CASSLAPDRGAGELFF. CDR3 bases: TGCGCCAGCAGCTTGGCCCCGGACAGGGGGGCCGGGGAGCTGTTTTTT.

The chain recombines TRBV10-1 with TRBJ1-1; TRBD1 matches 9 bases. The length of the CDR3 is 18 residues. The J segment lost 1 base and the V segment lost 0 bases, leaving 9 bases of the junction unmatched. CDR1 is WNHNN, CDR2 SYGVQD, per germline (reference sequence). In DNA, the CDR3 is TGCGCCAGCAGTGAGTCTGAAGGTTTGGGACAGGGGAACACTGAAGCTTTCTTT. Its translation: CASSESEGLGQGNTEAFF.

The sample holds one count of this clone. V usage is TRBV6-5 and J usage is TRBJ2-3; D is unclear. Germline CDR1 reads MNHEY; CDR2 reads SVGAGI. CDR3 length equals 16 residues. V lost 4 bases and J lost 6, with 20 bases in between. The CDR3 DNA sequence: TGTGCCAGCAGTTTGATTAGTGTATCCCCTCCCGATACGCAGTATTTT. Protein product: CASSLISVSPPDTQYF.

The CDR3 DNA reads as TGTGCCAGCTCACCGATTCTAGCGGGGGGGCGCAATGAGCAGTTCTTC. This codes for CASSPILAGGRNEQFF. The chain has TRBV18 and TRBJ2-1, with TRBD2 matching over 12 bases. Germline loops: CDR1 KGHSH, CDR2 LQKENI. The ends lost 3 bases at V and 6 bases at J; junction bases unmatched: 6. This CDR3 has 16 residues.

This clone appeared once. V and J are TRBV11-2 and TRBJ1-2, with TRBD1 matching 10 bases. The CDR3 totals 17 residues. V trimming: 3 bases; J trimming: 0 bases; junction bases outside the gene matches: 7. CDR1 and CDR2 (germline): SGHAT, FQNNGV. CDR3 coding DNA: TGTGCCAGCAGCTTGGGACAGGGGATCGGATCTAACTATGGCTACACCTTC. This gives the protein CASSLGQGIGSNYGYTF.

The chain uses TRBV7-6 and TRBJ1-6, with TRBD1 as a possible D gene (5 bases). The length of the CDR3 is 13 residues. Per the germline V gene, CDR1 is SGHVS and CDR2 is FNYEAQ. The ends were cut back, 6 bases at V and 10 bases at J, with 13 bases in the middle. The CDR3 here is CASSLGGGSPLHF. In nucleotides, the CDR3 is TGTGCCAGCAGTCTGGGGGGAGGGTCACCCCTCCACTTT.

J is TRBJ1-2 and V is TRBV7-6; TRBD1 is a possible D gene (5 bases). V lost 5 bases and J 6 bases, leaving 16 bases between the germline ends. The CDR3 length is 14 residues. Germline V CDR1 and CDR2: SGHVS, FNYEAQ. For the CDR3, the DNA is TGTGCCAGCAGCCAAGTGGACATCAAGGATGGCTACACCTTC. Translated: CASSQVDIKDGYTF.

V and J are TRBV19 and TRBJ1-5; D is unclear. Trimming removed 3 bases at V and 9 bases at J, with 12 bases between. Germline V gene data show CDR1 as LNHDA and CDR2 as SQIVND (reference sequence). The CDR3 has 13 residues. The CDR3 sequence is CASSMSSGGPQHF. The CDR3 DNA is TGTGCCAGTAGTATGAGCAGCGGAGGGCCCCAGCATTTT.

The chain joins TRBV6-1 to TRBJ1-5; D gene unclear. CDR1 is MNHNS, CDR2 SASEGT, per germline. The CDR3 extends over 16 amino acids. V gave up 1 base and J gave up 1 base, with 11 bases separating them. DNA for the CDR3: TGTGCCAGCAGTGAAGAGATCGGGAGGAGCAATCAGCCCCAGCATTTT. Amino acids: CASSEEIGRSNQPQHF.

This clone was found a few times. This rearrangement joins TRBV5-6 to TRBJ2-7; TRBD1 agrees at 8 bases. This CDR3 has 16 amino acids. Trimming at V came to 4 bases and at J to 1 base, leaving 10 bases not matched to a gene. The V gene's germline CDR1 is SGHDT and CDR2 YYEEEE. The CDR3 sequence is CASSPIQDRASYEQYF. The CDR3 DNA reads TGTGCCAGCAGCCCGATACAGGACAGGGCATCCTACGAGCAGTACTTC. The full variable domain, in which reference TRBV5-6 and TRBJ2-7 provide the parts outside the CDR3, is DAGVTQSPTHLIKTRGQQVTLRCSPKSGHDTVSWYQQALGQGPQFIFQYYEEEERQRGNFPDRFSGHQFPNYSSELNVNALLLGDSALYLCASSPIQDRASYEQYFGPGTRLTVT.

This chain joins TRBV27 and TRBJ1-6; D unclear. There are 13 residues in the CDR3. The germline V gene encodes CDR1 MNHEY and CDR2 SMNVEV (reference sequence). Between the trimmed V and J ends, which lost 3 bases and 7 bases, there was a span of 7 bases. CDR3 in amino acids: CASSFFRNSPLHF. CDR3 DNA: TGTGCCAGCAGTTTCTTCCGGAATTCACCCCTCCACTTT.

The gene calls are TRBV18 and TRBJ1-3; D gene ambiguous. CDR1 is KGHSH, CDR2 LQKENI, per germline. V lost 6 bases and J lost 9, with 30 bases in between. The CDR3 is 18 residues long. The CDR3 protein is CASSLSPISPSSFGTIYF. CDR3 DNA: TGTGCCAGCTCTCTTTCTCCTATCTCACCGAGCTCGTTCGGCACCATATATTTT.

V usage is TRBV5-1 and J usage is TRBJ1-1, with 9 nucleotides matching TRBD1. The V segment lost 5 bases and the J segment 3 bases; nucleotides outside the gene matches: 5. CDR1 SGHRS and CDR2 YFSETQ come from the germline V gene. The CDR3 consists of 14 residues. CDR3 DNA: TGCGCCAGCAGAACAGGGGGCGCGGACACTGAAGCTTTCTTT. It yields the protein CASRTGGADTEAFF. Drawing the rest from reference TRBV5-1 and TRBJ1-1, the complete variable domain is KAGVTQTPRYLIKTRGQQVTLSCSPISGHRSVSWYQQTPGQGLQFLFEYFSETQRNKGNFPGRFSGRQFSNSRSEMNVSTLELGDSALYLCASRTGGADTEAFFGQGTRLTVV.

Here the CDR3 DNA reads TGTGCCAGCAGCCTGACAGGGGGGTGGACTGAAGCTTTCTTT. This sequence encodes CASSLTGGWTEAFF. The chain carries TRBV5-4 and TRBJ1-1; 9 bases align to TRBD1. CDR3 length: 14 amino acids. V was clipped by 4 bases and J by 5 bases; unmatched bases: 6. Germline-derived CDR1 and CDR2 are SGHNT and YYREEE (reference sequence).